This section outlines one T cell receptor beta chain sequence together with its context. Its cognate antigen is unknown. PCR primers comprised 60 Vbeta and 13 Jbeta primers. Sequencing used immunoSEQ multiplex PCR; TCRdb keeps in-frame clones, though not all of them. The sample totals about 130,000 clones. The CDR3 extends over 15 amino acids. CDR1 and CDR2 (germline): GTSNPN, SVGIG (reference sequence). Trimming took 0 bases from V and 4 from J, leaving 13 bases between them. The sample comes from a study of cytomegalovirus exposure and HLA in healthy donors. Findings of the study overall: For TCR beta chains, V- and J-gene trimming was later linked to a missense DCLRE1C variant. Presence/absence analyses assumed roughly uniform sequencing depth across donors, which may not hold.

The sample taken for sequencing was PBMCs. V and J are TRBV30 and TRBJ1-5, with D possibly TRBD1 on 6 matching bases. The TCR comes from a man aged 25 to 45 in good health and CMV-seronegative. This CDR3 is CAWSVQGGKNQPQHF. In nucleotides, the CDR3 is TGTGCCTGGAGTGTACAAGGGGGAAAAAATCAGCCCCAGCATTTT. Full variable domain (outside the CDR3, taken from reference TRBV30 and TRBJ1-5): SQTIHQWPATLVQPVGSPLSLECTVEGTSNPNLYWYRQAAGRGLQLLFYSVGIGQISSEVPQNLSASRPQDRQFILSSKKLLLSDSGFYLCAWSVQGGKNQPQHFGDGTRLSIL.